The 25 T cell receptor beta chains in this list originate from one sample, sequenced in a study of blood T cells in healthy people across ages. Sample-barcoded 5' priming and a J-beta primer mix drove a second PCR of roughly 6 to 12 cycles. MiXCR was run by TCRdb on the 5' RACE reads, yielding one entry per CDR3 protein. This sample carries over 300,000 distinct CDR3 sequences, approximately 51% of them seen once, and the ten largest clones take 45% to 55%. The source material was blood. The receptors were sampled from a man in his 60s in good health.

The chain carries TRBV7-9 and TRBJ2-1, with TRBD1 as a possible D gene (5 bases). The CDR3 covers 15 residues. The germline V gene has CDR1 SEHNR and CDR2 FQNEAQ (reference sequence). With 0 bases removed from V and 11 bases from J, the gap between germline ends came to 17 bases. In DNA, the CDR3 is TGTGCCAGCAGCTTAGCGGAGTCGAAGGGGCGGAAGCAGTTCTTC. Translation gives CASSLAESKGRKQFF.

This clonotype has ten or more counts. J is TRBJ1-5 and V is TRBV6-1; D remains ambiguous. The germline CDR1 and CDR2 sequences are MNHNS and SASEGT. V was shortened by 4 bases and J by 1 base, with 11 bases between the two germline ends. The CDR3 loop spans 15 amino acids. This CDR3 is CASSAAGPSNQPQHF. CDR3 coding DNA: TGTGCCAGCAGTGCCGCCGGGCCGAGCAATCAGCCCCAGCATTTT.

The CDR3 DNA reads TGTGCCAGCAGCTTAGCTAGCGGGAGGTGGGAAGGAGATACGCAGTATTTT. Its protein is CASSLASGRWEGDTQYF. The J gene is TRBJ2-3, the V gene TRBV7-8; 10 bases map to TRBD2. Germline V gives CDR1 SGHVS, CDR2 FQNEAQ. The CDR3 length is 17 residues. Trimming cost V 0 bases and J 5 bases; bases outside gene matches: 8.

This clonotype was observed a handful of times. The gene calls are TRBV7-3 and TRBJ2-1; 8 bases fit TRBD2. The CDR3 spans 13 residues. Trimming cost V 0 bases and J 8 bases; bases outside gene matches: 0. Germline loops: CDR1 SGHTA, CDR2 FQGTGA. Written as DNA, the CDR3 is TGTGCCAGCAGCTTAACAGCGGGAGATGAGCAGTTCTTC. Its translation: CASSLTAGDEQFF.

The chain recombines TRBV29-1 with TRBJ2-4; no reliable D call. The DNA matches TRBJ2-7 better at its end, which makes the J call doubtful. CDR1 is SQVTM, CDR2 ANQGSEA, per germline. The CDR3 spans 13 residues. CDR3 sequence: CSVIGQTSYEQYF. DNA of the CDR3: TGCAGCGTTATCGGGCAGACGAGCTACGAGCAGTACTTC.

This rearrangement joins TRBV4-2 to TRBJ2-4; TRBD2 aligns across 8 bases. Gene TRBJ2-7 matches the end of the DNA better, so the J call may be wrong. Germline CDR1 and CDR2: LGHNA and YNFKEQ. This CDR3 spans 16 amino acids. CDR3 sequence reads: CASARTLQAGAYEQYF. In DNA, the CDR3 is TGTGCCAGTGCCCGCACCCTGCAAGCGGGAGCCTACGAGCAGTACTTC.

This chain links TRBV5-5 with TRBJ2-7; maybe TRBD1 (6 bases). Germline CDR1 is SGHKS and CDR2 is YYEKEE (reference sequence). The CDR3 length is 14 residues. Between the trimmed V and J ends, which lost 4 bases and 1 base, there was a span of 12 bases. The CDR3 is CASSKTTGSYEQYF. CDR3 in DNA: TGTGCCAGCAGCAAGACGACAGGTTCCTACGAGCAGTACTTC.

There are a few counts of this clonotype. The chain carries TRBV20-1 and TRBJ2-1, with 7 bases lining up with TRBD2. Germline lookup yields CDR1 DFQATT and CDR2 SNEGSKA (reference sequence). CDR3 length equals 11 residues. V was pared by 5 bases and J by 6 bases, with 1 base of the junction left unmatched. The CDR3 region is CSARGVNEQFF. Written as DNA, the CDR3 is TGCAGTGCTCGGGGGGTCAATGAGCAGTTCTTC.

J is TRBJ1-2 and V is TRBV2, with 10 bases matching TRBD1. Germline-derived CDR1 and CDR2 are SNHLY and FYNNEI. The CDR3 totals 15 residues. After removal of 7 bases from V and 6 bases from J, the junction contained 11 bases not matched to a gene. The CDR3 DNA is TGTGCCAGCAAAAGAGGGACAGGGGTTTCTGATGGCTACACCTTC. It encodes CASKRGTGVSDGYTF.

In this sample, this clonotype turned up a few times. This chain uses TRBV24-1 with TRBJ2-3; D remains ambiguous. V lost 2 bases to trimming and J lost 11 bases, with 7 bases between them. CDR1 and CDR2 from the germline V gene are KGHDR and SFDVKD. This CDR3 spans 11 amino acids. The CDR3: CATSDSGRQYF. CDR3 nucleotides: TGTGCCACCAGTGATTCAGGAAGGCAGTATTTT.

This clonotype was picked up a small number of times. The chain uses TRBV14 and TRBJ2-6; no definite D call. The CDR3 totals 17 residues. The V and J ends lost 0 bases and 4 bases respectively, with 13 bases between them. Germline V gene sequence: CDR1 SGHDN, CDR2 FVKESK. The CDR3 sequence is CASSQEEVLSGANVLTF. CDR3 nucleotides: TGTGCCAGCAGCCAAGAAGAGGTTCTCTCGGGGGCCAACGTCCTGACTTTC.

This clonotype was counted only a few times. The genes are TRBV6-5 and TRBJ2-1, with TRBD1 identical over 8 bases. V shed 0 bases and J 6 bases; nucleotides not matched to a gene: 4. CDR3 length: 15 residues. Per the germline V gene, CDR1 is MNHEY and CDR2 is SVGAGI. CDR3 in amino acids: CASSYSRTGFNEQFF. The DNA for the CDR3 is TGTGCCAGCAGTTACTCGAGGACAGGGTTCAATGAGCAGTTCTTC.

The chain links TRBV6-2 or TRBV6-3 to TRBJ2-5, with D possibly matching TRBD2 (6 bases). The DNA end is a closer match to TRBJ2-7, so the J assignment may be wrong. CDR1 and CDR2 (germline): MNHEY, SVGEGT. The CDR3 totals 15 residues. This chain's CDR3 is CASSYGGTSTYEQYF. The CDR3 DNA follows: TGTGCCAGCAGTTACGGCGGGACCTCGACCTACGAGCAGTACTTC.

This sequence joins TRBV20-1 and TRBJ2-7; possibly TRBD2 for D (7 bases). This CDR3 comprises 16 residues. V lost 3 bases and J 4 bases, leaving 22 bases between the germline ends. The germline V gene has CDR1 DFQATT and CDR2 SNEGSKA (reference sequence). DNA of the CDR3: TGCAGTGCTAGCGGGGGGCTGGGGGGCAGGACTTACGAGCAGTACTTC. This gives the protein CSASGGLGGRTYEQYF.

Ten or more counts support this clonotype. The genes are TRBV6-2 or TRBV6-3 and TRBJ1-1, with 7 bases matching TRBD1. The junction had 8 bases not matched to a gene; V was cut back by 6 bases and J by 1 base. Germline CDR1 is MNHEY and CDR2 is SVGEGT. The CDR3 spans 15 residues. The CDR3: CASRPKTGQNTEAFF. In nucleotides, the CDR3 is TGTGCCAGCAGGCCCAAGACAGGGCAGAACACTGAAGCTTTCTTT.

The CDR3: CASSLLGVGAKNIQYF. As DNA, the CDR3 is TGTGCCAGCAGTTTATTAGGGGTTGGAGCCAAAAACATTCAGTACTTC. The chain is built from TRBV28 and TRBJ2-4; D possibly corresponds to TRBD1 (5 bases). The ends were cut back, 1 base at V and 0 bases at J, with 10 bases in the middle. CDR3 length equals 16 residues. Germline CDR1 MDHEN, CDR2 SYDVKM.

This chain connects TRBV6-5 to TRBJ2-4; no reliable D call. V was shortened by 8 bases and J by 0 bases, with 11 bases between the two germline ends. Germline V gives CDR1 MNHEY, CDR2 SVGAGI. This CDR3 spans 14 amino acids. DNA for the CDR3: TGTGCCAGCCAGGCAACACTAGCCAAAAACATTCAGTACTTC. Its protein is CASQATLAKNIQYF.

The V and J genes are TRBV28 and TRBJ1-2; D ambiguous. CDR3 length: 16 residues. CDR1 and CDR2 (germline): MDHEN, SYDVKM. V was pared by 6 bases and J by 4 bases, with 21 bases between. In DNA form, the CDR3 reads TGTGCCAGCAGCCAAGGAGTGGCCCGCTTCGGCTATGGCTACACCTTC. Translating it yields CASSQGVARFGYGYTF.

The chain has TRBV28 and TRBJ2-5; weak D call: TRBD2 (6 bases). CDR1 and CDR2 (germline): MDHEN, SYDVKM. The CDR3 contains 14 residues. Trimming cost V 9 bases and J 0 bases, with 14 bases left between them. CDR3 coding DNA: TGTGCCAGTGCCCCGGGAGACTACCAAGAGACCCAGTACTTC. Translating it yields CASAPGDYQETQYF. Filled out from reference TRBV28 and TRBJ2-5, the complete variable domain reads DVKVTQSSRYLVKRTGEKVFLECVQDMDHENMFWYRQDPGLGLRLIYFSYDVKMKEKGDIPEGYSVSREKKERFSLILESASTNQTSMYLCASAPGDYQETQYFGPGTRLLVL.

In this sample, this clonotype turned up a few times. The CDR3 sequence: CASSPPRGGSTDTQYF. The DNA of the CDR3 is TGTGCCAGCAGCCCCCCCCGCGGGGGGAGCACAGATACGCAGTATTTT. The rearrangement joins TRBV7-9 to TRBJ2-3; TRBD2 matches 8 bases. V was pared by 5 bases and J by 0 bases, with 7 bases of the junction left unmatched. CDR3 length equals 16 residues. Germline values: CDR1 SEHNR, CDR2 FQNEAQ (reference sequence). Looking up the rest from reference TRBV7-9 and TRBJ2-3 gives the full variable domain: DTGVSQNPRHKITKRGQNVTFRCDPISEHNRLYWYRQTLGQGPEFLTYFQNEAQLEKSRLLSDRFSAERPKGSFSTLEIQRTEQGDSAMYLCASSPPRGGSTDTQYFGPGTRLTVL.

This clonotype was detected once. The chain uses TRBV7-9 and TRBJ1-4; D call uncertain. V was clipped by 5 bases and J by 6 bases, with 16 bases between them. The germline gives CDR1 SEHNR, CDR2 FQNEAQ (reference sequence). CDR3 length: 15 amino acids. CDR3: CASSENSEVDEKLFF. In DNA, the CDR3 is TGTGCCAGCAGCGAAAACTCGGAGGTGGATGAAAAACTGTTTTTT.

This chain uses TRBV27 with TRBJ1-4, with D unclear. Germline V lookup: CDR1 MNHEY, CDR2 SMNVEV (reference sequence). V lost 6 bases, J lost 0 bases, and 11 bases lay in between. The CDR3 length is 15 residues. DNA for the CDR3: TGTGCCAGCAGCCGCACCCATGCAACTAATGAAAAACTGTTTTTT. Translating it yields CASSRTHATNEKLFF.

This clonotype was detected only once. At one end the junction does not follow the germline gene, possibly because of a read error. This chain connects TRBV5-5 to TRBJ1-6; 7 bases map to TRBD1. The CDR3 is 17 amino acids. The germline CDR1 and CDR2 sequences are SGHKS and YYEKEE (reference sequence). The CDR3 DNA is TGTGTCAGCAGCTGGAACCGGGACAGAGAAGATAATTCACCCCTCCACTTT. Protein: CVSSWNRDREDNSPLHF.

Ten or more counts support this clonotype. CDR3 sequence reads: CASSSLDADQQFF. For the CDR3, the DNA is TGTGCCAGCAGCTCACTCGACGCGGACCAGCAGTTCTTC. The gene calls are TRBV7-3 and TRBJ2-1; D is ambiguous. The CDR3 consists of 13 residues. Germline CDR1 reads SGHTA; CDR2 reads FQGTGA. Trimming took 4 bases from V and 11 from J, leaving 15 bases between them.

The J gene is TRBJ1-2, the V gene TRBV6-2 or TRBV6-3; tentative D call: TRBD1 (5 bases). With 2 bases removed from V and 6 bases from J, the gap between germline ends came to 13 bases. The germline CDR1 and CDR2 sequences are MNHEY and SVGEGT. The CDR3 extends over 14 amino acids. The CDR3 is CASSYAGRTHGYTF. For the CDR3, the DNA is TGTGCCAGCAGTTACGCGGGGCGTACCCATGGCTACACCTTC.